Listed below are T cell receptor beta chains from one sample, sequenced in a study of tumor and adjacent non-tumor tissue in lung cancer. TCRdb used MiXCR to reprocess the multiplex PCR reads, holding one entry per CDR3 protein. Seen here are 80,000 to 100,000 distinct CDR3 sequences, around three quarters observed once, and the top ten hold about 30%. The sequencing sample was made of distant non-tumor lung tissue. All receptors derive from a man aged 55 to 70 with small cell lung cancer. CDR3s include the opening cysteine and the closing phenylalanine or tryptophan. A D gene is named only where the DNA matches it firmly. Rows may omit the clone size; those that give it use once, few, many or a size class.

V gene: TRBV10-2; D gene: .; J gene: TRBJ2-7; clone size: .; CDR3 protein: CASSDSKAAEQYF; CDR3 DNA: TGCGCCAGCAGTGATAGTAAGGCCGCCGAGCAATACTTC
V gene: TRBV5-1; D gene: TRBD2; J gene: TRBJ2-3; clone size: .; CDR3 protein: CAGSSLAGGAADTHYF; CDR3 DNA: TGCGCCGGCAGCTCCCTAGCGGGAGGGGCCGCAGATACGCATTATTTT
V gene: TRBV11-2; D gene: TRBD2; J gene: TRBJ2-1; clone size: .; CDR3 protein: CVSSLIGRGYNEQFF; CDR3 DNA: TGTGTCAGCAGCTTAATCGGGAGGGGCTACAATGAGCAGTTCTTC
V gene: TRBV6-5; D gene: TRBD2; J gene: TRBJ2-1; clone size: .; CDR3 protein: CASSCSEAGGLYEQFF; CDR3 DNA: TGTGCCAGCAGTTGCTCCGAGGCGGGAGGGCTCTATGAGCAGTTCTTC
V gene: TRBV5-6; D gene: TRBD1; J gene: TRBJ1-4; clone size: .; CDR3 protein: CASRYDREIEKLFF; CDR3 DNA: TGTGCCAGCAGATACGACAGGGAGATTGAAAAACTGTTTTTT
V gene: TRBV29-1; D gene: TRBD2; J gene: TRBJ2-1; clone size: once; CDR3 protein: CSTTGSGGFYNEQLF; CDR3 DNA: TGCAGCACCACGGGCAGCGGGGGCTTCTACAATGAGCAGCTCTTC
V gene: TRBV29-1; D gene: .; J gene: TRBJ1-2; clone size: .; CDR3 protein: CSTRGDDDGYTF; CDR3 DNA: TGTAGTACCCGAGGCGATGATGATGGCTACACCTTC
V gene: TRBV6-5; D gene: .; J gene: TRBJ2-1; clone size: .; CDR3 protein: CASSYKSLKGDEQFF; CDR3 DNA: TGTGCCAGCAGTTACAAGAGTCTGAAAGGTGATGAGCAGTTCTTC
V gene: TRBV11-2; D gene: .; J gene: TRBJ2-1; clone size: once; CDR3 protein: CASSLEAGLFEQSF; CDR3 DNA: TGTGCCAGCAGCTTAGAGGCAGGGTTGTTTGAGCAATCCTTC
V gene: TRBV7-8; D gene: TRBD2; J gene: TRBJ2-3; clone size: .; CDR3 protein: CASTLLAGGRADTQYF; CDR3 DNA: TGTGCCAGCACCTTACTGGCTGGCGGGAGGGCGGATACGCAGTATTTT
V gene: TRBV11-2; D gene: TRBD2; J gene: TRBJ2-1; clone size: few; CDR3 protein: CTSSPRLAGGQYEQFF; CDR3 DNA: TGTACCAGTAGTCCTAGACTAGCGGGAGGGCAATATGAGCAGTTCTTC
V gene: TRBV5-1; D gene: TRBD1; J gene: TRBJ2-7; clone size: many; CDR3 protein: CASSSGPDRFTYEQYF; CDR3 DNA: TGCGCCAGCAGCTCCGGACCGGACAGGTTCACCTACGAGCAGTACTTC
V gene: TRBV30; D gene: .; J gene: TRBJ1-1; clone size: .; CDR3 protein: CAWSVDLGSELNTEAFF; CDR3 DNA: TGTGCCTGGAGTGTAGATTTGGGGTCGGAGTTGAACACTGAAGCTTTCTTT
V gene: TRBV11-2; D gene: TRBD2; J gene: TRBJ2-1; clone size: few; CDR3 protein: CVSSLERLAHNEQFF; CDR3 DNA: TGTGTCAGCAGCTTGGAGAGACTAGCGCACAATGAGCAGTTCTTC
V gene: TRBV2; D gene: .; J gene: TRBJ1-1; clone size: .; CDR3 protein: CTSIWVSNTEAFF; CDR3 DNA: TGTACCAGCATCTGGGTCTCGAACACTGAAGCTTTCTTT
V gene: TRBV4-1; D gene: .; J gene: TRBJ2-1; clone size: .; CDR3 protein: CASSRDPTGGPYNEQLF; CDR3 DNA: TGCGCCAGCAGCCGAGATCCTACCGGGGGGCCCTACAATGAGCAGCTCTTC
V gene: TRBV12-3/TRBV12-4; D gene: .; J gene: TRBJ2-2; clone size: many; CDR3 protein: CASTLVGTGELFF; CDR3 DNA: TGTGCCAGCACCCTTGTGGGCACCGGGGAGCTGTTTTTT
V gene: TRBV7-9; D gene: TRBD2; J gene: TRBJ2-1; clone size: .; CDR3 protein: CASSRGEENEHFF; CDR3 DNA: TGTGCCAGCAGCCGGGGGGAGGAGAATGAGCACTTCTTC
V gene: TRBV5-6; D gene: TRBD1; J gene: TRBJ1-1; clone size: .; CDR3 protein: CASSLISGTANTEVFF; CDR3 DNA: TGTGCCAGCAGCTTGATCTCCGGGACAGCGAACACTGAAGTTTTCTTT
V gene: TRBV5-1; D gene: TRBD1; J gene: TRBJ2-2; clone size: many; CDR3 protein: CASRQGAQNTGELFF; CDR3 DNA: TGCGCCAGCAGACAGGGGGCTCAAAACACCGGGGAGCTGTTTTTT
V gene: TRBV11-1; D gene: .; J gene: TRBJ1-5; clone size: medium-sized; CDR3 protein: CASSRDGGTNQPQHF; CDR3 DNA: TGTGCCAGCAGCAGGGACGGCGGAACCAATCAGCCCCAGCATTTT
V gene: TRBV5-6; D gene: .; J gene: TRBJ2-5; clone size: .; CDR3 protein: CASSLTDSQETQYF; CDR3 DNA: TGTGCCAGCAGCTTAACGGACAGTCAAGAGACCCAGTACTTC
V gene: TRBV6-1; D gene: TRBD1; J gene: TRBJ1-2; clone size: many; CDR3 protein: CASSLHRDRGYGYTF; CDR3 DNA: TGTGCCAGCAGTTTACACCGGGACAGGGGGTATGGCTACACCTTC
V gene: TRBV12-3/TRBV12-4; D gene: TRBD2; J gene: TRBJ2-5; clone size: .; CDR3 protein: CVSSPYSGGQETHYF; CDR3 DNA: TGTGTCAGCAGTCCCTATAGCGGGGGACAAGAGACCCATTATTTC
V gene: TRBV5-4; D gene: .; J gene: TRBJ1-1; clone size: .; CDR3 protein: CASSSRIGGITEAFF; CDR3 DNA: TGTGCCAGCAGCTCGCGGATAGGGGGAATCACTGAAGCTTTCTTC
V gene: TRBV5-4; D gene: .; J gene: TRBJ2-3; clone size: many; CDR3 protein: CASSLDTDTQYF; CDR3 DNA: TGTGCCAGCAGCTTGGATACAGATACGCAGTATTTT
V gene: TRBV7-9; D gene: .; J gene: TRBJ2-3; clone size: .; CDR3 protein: CASSINTDTQYF; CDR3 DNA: TGTGCCAGCAGCATAAACACAGATACGCAGTATTTT
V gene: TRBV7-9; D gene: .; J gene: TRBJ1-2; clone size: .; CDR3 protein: CVSSFSGSLLYGYTF; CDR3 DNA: TGTGTCAGCAGCTTTAGCGGGAGTCTCCTCTATGGCTACACCTTC
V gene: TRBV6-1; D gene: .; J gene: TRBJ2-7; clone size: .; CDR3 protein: CVRSVGQLYEQYF; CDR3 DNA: TGTGTCAGAAGTGTCGGACAGCTCTACGAGCAGTATTTC
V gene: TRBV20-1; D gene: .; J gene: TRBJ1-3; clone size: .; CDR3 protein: CSAKGAPTGNTIYF; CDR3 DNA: TGCAGTGCTAAGGGTGCCCCCACTGGAAACACCATATATTTT
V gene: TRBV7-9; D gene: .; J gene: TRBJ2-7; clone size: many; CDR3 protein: CASSSQGGSYEQYF; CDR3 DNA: TGTGCCAGCAGCTCGCAAGGGGGGTCCTACGAGCAGTACTTC
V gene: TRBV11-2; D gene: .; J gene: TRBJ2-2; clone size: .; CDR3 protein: CASSDSVHGNTGELFF; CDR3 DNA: TGTGCCAGCAGCGACTCGGTACATGGAAACACCGGGGAGCTGTTTTTC
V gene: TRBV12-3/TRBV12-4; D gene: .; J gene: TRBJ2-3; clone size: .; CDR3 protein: CASRRTTTRGGTDTQYF; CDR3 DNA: TGTGCCAGTAGGCGAACTACGACTAGGGGAGGCACAGATACGCAGTATTTT
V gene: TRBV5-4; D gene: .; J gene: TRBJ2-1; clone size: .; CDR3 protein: CTSSPRDRQQFF; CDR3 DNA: TGTACCAGCAGCCCTAGGGATAGACAGCAGTTCTTC
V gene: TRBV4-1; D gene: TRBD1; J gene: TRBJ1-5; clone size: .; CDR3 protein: CANSQAGGIHGTGERPQHF; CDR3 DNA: TGTGCCAACAGCCAAGCTGGCGGGATTCACGGGACAGGGGAGAGGCCCCAGCATTTT
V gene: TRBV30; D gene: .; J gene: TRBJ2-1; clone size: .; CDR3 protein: CLWSVGGYLSYNEQFF; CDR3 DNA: TGTCTCTGGAGTGTCGGCGGGTACCTTTCCTACAATGAGCAGTTCTTC
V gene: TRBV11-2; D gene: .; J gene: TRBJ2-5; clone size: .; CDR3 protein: CTSNVTGTQEYF; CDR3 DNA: TGTACCAGCAATGTAACCGGGACCCAAGAATACTTC
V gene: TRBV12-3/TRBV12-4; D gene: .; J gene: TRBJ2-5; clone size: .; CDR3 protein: CASTSQSHETQYF; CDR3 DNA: TGTGCCAGCACTTCTCAATCCCATGAGACCCAGTACTTC
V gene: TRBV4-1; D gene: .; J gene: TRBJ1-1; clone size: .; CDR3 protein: CASSQAGRLNTETFF; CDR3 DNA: TGCGCCAGCAGCCAGGCTGGACGGCTGAACACTGAAACTTTCTTT
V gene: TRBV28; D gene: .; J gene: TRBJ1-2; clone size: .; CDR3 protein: CTSTFGGDGYTF; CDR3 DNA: TGTACCAGCACTTTCGGGGGGGATGGCTACACCTTC
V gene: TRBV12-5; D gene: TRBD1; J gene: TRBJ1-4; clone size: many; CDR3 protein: CASGTSGTGHKLFF; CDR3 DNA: TGTGCTAGTGGTACCTCCGGGACAGGGCACAAACTGTTTTTT
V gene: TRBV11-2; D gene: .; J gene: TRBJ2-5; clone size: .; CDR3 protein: CASSLARLGAGPQYF; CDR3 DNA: TGTGCCAGCAGCTTAGCTCGACTGGGTGCAGGGCCCCAGTACTTC
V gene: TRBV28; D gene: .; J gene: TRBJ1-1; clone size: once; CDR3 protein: CVGSLLKGRVEAFF; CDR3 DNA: TGTGTCGGCAGTTTATTAAAGGGGAGGGTTGAAGCTTTCTTT
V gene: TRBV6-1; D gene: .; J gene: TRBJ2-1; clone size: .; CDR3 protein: CVSSEGSGQQETQFF; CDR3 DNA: TGTGTCAGCAGTGAAGGATCAGGCCAACAAGAGACCCAGTTCTTC
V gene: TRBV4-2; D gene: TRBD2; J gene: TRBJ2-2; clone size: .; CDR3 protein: CVSSEGASGTHTRELFF; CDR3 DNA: TGTGTCAGCAGCGAAGGAGCTAGCGGGACCCACACCAGGGAGCTGTTTTTT
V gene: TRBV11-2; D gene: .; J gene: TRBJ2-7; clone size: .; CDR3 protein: CASSLEVGVYEQYF; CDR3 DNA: TGTGCCAGCAGCTTAGAAGTTGGAGTCTATGAGCAGTACTTC
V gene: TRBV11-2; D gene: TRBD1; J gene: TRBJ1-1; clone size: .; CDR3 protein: CVRSGDRGPTEAFF; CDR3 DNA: TGTGTTAGGAGCGGGGACAGGGGGCCAACTGAAGCTTTCTTT
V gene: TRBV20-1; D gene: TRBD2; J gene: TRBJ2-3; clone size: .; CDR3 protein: CSARVPGLAGGTTSTDSQYF; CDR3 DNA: TGCAGCGCTAGAGTCCCGGGACTAGCGGGAGGAACTACCAGCACAGATTCGCAGTATTTT
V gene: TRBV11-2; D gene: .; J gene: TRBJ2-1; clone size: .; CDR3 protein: CDSSLVLNNEQFF; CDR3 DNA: TGTGACAGTAGCCTCGTGCTCAACAATGAGCAGTTCTTC
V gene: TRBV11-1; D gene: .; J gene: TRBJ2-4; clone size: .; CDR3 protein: CASSPPNLTKNIQYF; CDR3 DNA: TGTGCCAGCAGCCCCCCCAACTTGACCAAAAACATTCAGTACTTC
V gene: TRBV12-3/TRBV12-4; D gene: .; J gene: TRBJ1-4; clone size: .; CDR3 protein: CASRQENGEKLVF; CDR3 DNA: TGTGCCAGCAGACAGGAGAACGGGGAAAAACTGGTTTTT
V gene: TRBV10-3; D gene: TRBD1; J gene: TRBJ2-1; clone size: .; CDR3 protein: CAINERSGTGFNEQFF; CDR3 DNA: TGTGCCATCAACGAACGCTCAGGGACAGGGTTCAATGAGCAGTTCTTC
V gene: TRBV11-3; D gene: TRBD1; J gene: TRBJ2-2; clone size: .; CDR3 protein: CACSQGQLGTGELFF; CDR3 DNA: TGTGCCTGCAGTCAGGGACAGCTCGGTACCGGGGAGCTGTTTTTT
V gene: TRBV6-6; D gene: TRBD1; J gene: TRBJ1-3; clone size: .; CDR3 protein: CGISFRDRGYTIYF; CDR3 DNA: TGTGGCATCAGTTTCCGCGACAGGGGATACACCATATATTTT
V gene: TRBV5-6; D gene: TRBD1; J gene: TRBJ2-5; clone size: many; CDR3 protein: CASSLKGQGIIETQYF; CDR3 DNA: TGTGCCAGCAGCTTAAAAGGACAGGGAATAATCGAGACCCAGTACTTC
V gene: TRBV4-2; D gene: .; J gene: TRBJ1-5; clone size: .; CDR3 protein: CASSRSWAGNHPQHF; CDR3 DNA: TGTGCCAGCAGCCGTAGTTGGGCTGGCAATCATCCCCAGCATTTT
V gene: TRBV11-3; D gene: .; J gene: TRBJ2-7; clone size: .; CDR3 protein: CASSLTAYEQHF; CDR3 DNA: TGTGCCAGCAGCTTAACCGCGTACGAGCAGCACTTC
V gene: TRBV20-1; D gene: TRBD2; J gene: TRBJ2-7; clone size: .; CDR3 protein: CGARGAGAGGIGYEQYF; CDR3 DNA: TGCGGTGCTAGAGGGGCGGGCGCGGGAGGAATAGGGTATGAGCAGTACTTC
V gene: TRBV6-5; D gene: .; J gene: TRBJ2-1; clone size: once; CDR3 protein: CASSYSGGVASEKFF; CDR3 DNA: TGTGCCAGCAGTTACTCTGGGGGAGTGGCTAGTGAGAAGTTCTTC
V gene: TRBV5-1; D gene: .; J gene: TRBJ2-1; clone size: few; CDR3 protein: CASSLASPNEQFF; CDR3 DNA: TGCGCCAGCAGCTTGGCCTCACCCAATGAGCAGTTCTTC